Only a few counts were recorded for the clone carrying this TCR beta chain. The antigen remains undetermined. The data derive from a study of blood T cells in healthy people across ages. Study background: Researchers report that template switching captured about one barcoded beta molecule per two T cells.

The V gene lost 0 bases and the J gene lost 6 bases, with 15 bases spanning the gap. CDR3 length: 17 residues. Germline CDR1 and CDR2: SGHTA and FQGNSA. Sample-barcoded 5' priming and a J-beta primer mix drove a second PCR of roughly 6 to 12 cycles. Via MiXCR, TCRdb re-called the 5' RACE reads, giving one row per CDR3 protein. The data contain 650,000 to 950,000 distinct CDR3 sequences, around 43% of them singletons. Findings and limits, study-wide: Observed TCR beta diversity per million T cells went down as age went up. This fall followed a roughly linear course with age.

Sequences were obtained from blood. The gene calls are TRBV7-2 and TRBJ1-6, with a weak D call TRBD1 (6 bases). This clonotype originated in a man between 60 and 75 years old in good health. The CDR3 bases are TGTGCCAGCAGCTTAGCCGGGTTGGGGGCAACTAATTCACCCCTCCACTTT. Translated: CASSLAGLGATNSPLHF.